A selection of T cell receptor beta chains follows, all from one sample in a study of cytomegalovirus exposure and HLA in healthy donors. Libraries were prepared by immunoSEQ multiplex PCR; TCRdb keeps only in-frame clonotypes and omits some of them. The sample consists of 180,000 or so clones, roughly three quarters of them appearing once. The sample was PBMCs. The receptor source for this set is a male donor in good health and CMV-seronegative. Each CDR3 is given with its conserved first and last residue. The order of the fields is D gene, clone size, J gene, V gene, CDR3 protein, CDR3 DNA. D genes are given only for firm matches. Some rows mark clone size as missing; the rest say once, few, many or name a class of expanded clone.

TRBD1,-,TRBJ1-6,TRBV2,CASRPVNGTGRAPLHF,TGTGCCAGCAGACCCGTAAATGGGACAGGTAGAGCCCCCCTCCACTTT
TRBD2,few,TRBJ2-7,TRBV12-5,CATASSGIYEQYF,TGTGCTACAGCCTCTAGCGGTATCTACGAGCAGTACTTC
-,-,TRBJ1-2,TRBV7-9,CSTDSSGVYGYTF,TGTTCCACCGACTCCTCGGGAGTCTACGGCTACACCTTC
TRBD1,once,TRBJ1-1,TRBV6-5,CASSLGQQNTEAFF,TGTGCCAGCAGCCTGGGACAGCAAAACACTGAAGCTTTCTTT
TRBD2,few,TRBJ2-6,TRBV30,CACWYSGSPRSGANVLTF,TGTGCCTGTTGGTACAGCGGGAGCCCAAGGTCTGGGGCCAACGTCCTGACTTTC
-,-,TRBJ1-3,TRBV6-5,CASSRGTGNTIYF,TGTGCCAGCAGCCGGGGGACTGGAAACACCATATATTTT
-,-,TRBJ1-5,TRBV28,CASRLPGQPQHF,TGTGCCAGCCGCCTGCCGGGGCAGCCCCAGCATTTT
TRBD1,-,TRBJ1-1,TRBV15,CATSRDSQGANTEAFF,TGTGCCACCAGCAGAGATAGCCAGGGGGCTAACACTGAAGCTTTCTTT
-,-,TRBJ2-7,TRBV14,CASSDIAVISYEQYF,TGTGCCAGCAGCGATATAGCAGTTATCTCCTACGAGCAGTACTTC
-,-,TRBJ2-3,TRBV7-6,CASSSVTDTQYF,TGTGCCAGCAGTTCCGTGACAGATACGCAGTATTTT
TRBD2,-,TRBJ2-1,TRBV15,CATSRDSGRVEQFF,TGTGCCACCAGCAGAGATAGCGGGAGGGTTGAGCAGTTCTTC
-,-,TRBJ1-2,TRBV7-2,CASSLAQGGGYTF,TGTGCCAGCAGCTTAGCCCAGGGTGGTGGCTACACCTTC
-,few,TRBJ1-2,TRBV4-2,CASSQGVTVGGYGYTF,TGTGCCAGCAGCCAAGGGGTTACGGTGGGAGGATATGGCTACACCTTC
TRBD1,once,TRBJ1-5,TRBV6-5,CASSNGQGNQPQHF,TGTGCCAGCAGTAATGGACAGGGCAATCAGCCCCAGCATTTT
TRBD1,-,TRBJ2-1,TRBV2,CAGRDRSYNEQFF,TGTGCCGGAAGGGACAGGTCCTACAATGAGCAGTTCTTC
TRBD2,-,TRBJ2-7,TRBV30,CAWTRLAENYEQYF,TGTGCCTGGACCCGACTAGCGGAAAACTACGAGCAGTACTTC
-,-,TRBJ2-1,TRBV5-4,CASRLDSYNEQFF,TGTGCCAGCAGGCTGGACAGCTACAATGAGCAGTTCTTC
TRBD2,-,TRBJ2-4,TRBV5-8,CASSRGLIAGIIAKNIQYF,TGTGCCAGCAGCCGGGGACTTATAGCGGGAATTATAGCCAAAAACATTCAGTACTTC
-,-,TRBJ2-1,TRBV2,CASRAYNEQFF,TGTGCCAGCAGGGCTTACAATGAGCAGTTCTTC
TRBD2,-,TRBJ2-7,TRBV7-9,CASSWGVSGTYEQYF,TGTGCCAGCAGCTGGGGGGTCAGCGGGACCTACGAGCAGTACTTC
-,-,TRBJ1-1,TRBV6-5,CASSWRRGNTEAFF,TGTGCCAGCAGTTGGAGACGGGGGAACACTGAAGCTTTCTTT
TRBD2,-,TRBJ2-5,TRBV10-3,CAISLADQETQYF,TGTGCCATCAGTCTAGCGGATCAAGAGACCCAGTACTTC
TRBD1,-,TRBJ1-1,TRBV29-1,CSVDRAGGMFGTEAFF,TGCAGCGTTGATCGTGCAGGGGGAATGTTTGGCACTGAAGCTTTCTTT
-,-,TRBJ2-7,TRBV4-2,CASSQGIYEQYF,TGTGCCAGCAGCCAAGGTATCTACGAGCAGTACTTC
TRBD1,few,TRBJ2-1,TRBV6-6,CASNRQGANEQFF,TGTGCCAGCAATCGACAGGGGGCGAATGAGCAGTTCTTC
TRBD1,-,TRBJ1-5,TRBV2,CASSPGQGQQPQHF,TGTGCCAGCAGTCCCGGACAGGGCCAACAGCCCCAGCATTTT
-,-,TRBJ2-7,TRBV7-9,CSSSVTYEQYF,TGTTCCAGCAGCGTTACCTACGAGCAGTACTTC
TRBD1,once,TRBJ1-4,TRBV28,CASSPPDRGGEKLFF,TGTGCCAGCAGTCCCCCGGACAGGGGTGGAGAAAAACTGTTTTTT
TRBD1,-,TRBJ2-3,TRBV6-6,CASSYFGTGSTDTQYF,TGTGCCAGCAGTTACTTCGGGACAGGTAGCACAGATACGCAGTATTTT
-,-,TRBJ1-5,TRBV6-1,CASSDGAQWEPNQPQHF,TGTGCCAGCAGTGATGGGGCACAGTGGGAACCGAATCAGCCCCAGCATTTT
-,-,TRBJ1-6,TRBV28,CASSFLTGLRPLHF,TGTGCCAGCAGTTTTCTTACAGGGCTGCGACCCCTCCACTTT
TRBD1,-,TRBJ1-5,TRBV4-1,CARPSRQGRQPQHF,TGCGCCAGACCCTCACGACAGGGGCGTCAGCCCCAGCATTTT
-,-,TRBJ1-2,TRBV6-5,CASYRYGYTF,TGTGCCAGCTATAGATATGGCTACACCTTC
-,-,TRBJ2-3,TRBV5-6,CASSLDRANTQYF,TGTGCCAGCAGCTTGGACAGGGCAAATACGCAGTATTTT
TRBD1,-,TRBJ1-5,TRBV4-3,CASSYGTGGNQPQHF,TGCGCCAGCAGCTACGGGACAGGGGGCAATCAGCCCCAGCATTTT
-,-,TRBJ1-2,TRBV19,CASSRRGGYGYTF,TGTGCCAGTAGTCGGCGGGGAGGCTATGGCTACACCTTC
TRBD1,-,TRBJ1-2,TRBV7-3,CASSPGGQGYGYTF,TGTGCCAGCAGCCCAGGGGGACAGGGGTATGGCTACACCTTC
-,-,TRBJ1-1,TRBV18,CASSSQENTEAFF,TGTGCCAGCTCGTCACAGGAGAACACTGAAGCTTTCTTT
-,few,TRBJ2-1,TRBV28,CASSPQGLVGNEQFF,TGTGCCAGCAGTCCCCAGGGCCTAGTGGGCAATGAGCAGTTCTTC
-,-,TRBJ1-3,TRBV7-9,CASSSGTGNTIYF,TGTGCCAGCAGCTCCGGGACAGGAAACACCATATATTTT
-,-,TRBJ1-1,TRBV11-2,CASSLQRHTEAFF,TGTGCCAGCAGCTTGCAGAGGCACACTGAAGCTTTCTTT
TRBD2,few,TRBJ2-5,TRBV4-2,CASSQVAGSRARQGEGTQYF,TGTGCCAGCAGCCAAGTAGCGGGGAGCAGAGCGAGGCAAGGTGAAGGGACCCAGTACTTC